This is a list of T cell receptor beta chains from one sample in a study of cytomegalovirus exposure and HLA in healthy donors. Assay: immunoSEQ multiplex PCR; the TCRdb copy retains only in-frame clones and omits some. The sample shows roughly 100,000 clones, about 95% of them seen only once. The sequenced material came from PBMCs. Receptor source: a woman between 18 and 29 years old in good health and CMV-seronegative. CDR3s include the opening cysteine and the closing phenylalanine or tryptophan. Fields, in order: D gene, V gene, J gene, CDR3 protein, CDR3 DNA. D genes are given only for firm matches.

>NA|TRBV6-5|TRBJ1-1
CASSYSGKMNTEAFF
TGTGCCAGCAGTTACTCGGGCAAGATGAACACTGAAGCTTTCTTT
>NA|TRBV5-1|TRBJ1-2
CASSLVLEGKTNYGYTF
TGCGCCAGCAGCTTGGTATTGGAGGGGAAAACTAACTATGGCTACACCTTC
>NA|TRBV7-2|TRBJ2-1
CASSSSRPGYNEQFF
TGTGCCAGCAGCTCTTCGAGGCCAGGGTACAATGAGCAGTTCTTC
>TRBD2|TRBV7-2|TRBJ2-1
CASSLTSGGDNEQFF
TGTGCCAGCAGCTTAACTAGCGGGGGAGACAATGAGCAGTTCTTC
>TRBD2|TRBV27|TRBJ2-1
CASSGGGVEQFF
TGTGCCAGCTCCGGGGGGGGCGTTGAGCAGTTCTTC
>NA|TRBV6-5|TRBJ2-7
CASSRQVRNYEQYF
TGTGCCAGCAGTCGACAGGTCCGCAACTACGAGCAGTACTTC
>NA|TRBV5-1|TRBJ2-1
CASSLETGNEQFF
TGCGCCAGCAGCTTGGAAACGGGGAATGAGCAGTTCTTC
>NA|TRBV5-1|TRBJ1-3
CASSSPPRGSSGNTIYF
TGCGCCAGCAGCTCTCCCCCAAGGGGTAGCTCTGGAAACACCATATATTTT
>NA|TRBV6-4|TRBJ1-1
CASKVTDMNTEAFF
TGTGCCAGCAAAGTGACAGACATGAACACTGAAGCTTTCTTT
>NA|TRBV30|TRBJ2-3
CAWTAGISTDTQYF
TGTGCCTGGACGGCAGGCATTAGCACAGATACGCAGTATTTT
>TRBD1|TRBV30|TRBJ1-1
CAWKGQGGTEAFF
TGTGCCTGGAAAGGACAGGGTGGCACTGAAGCTTTCTTT
>TRBD1|TRBV5-4|TRBJ2-3
CASSLSGRGLGTDTQYF
TGTGCCAGCAGCTTGTCCGGCAGGGGGCTTGGCACAGATACGCAGTATTTT